The entry below describes one TCR beta chain. Its antigen is not known. Genomic DNA of every subset was divided equally among multiple immunoSEQ plates. Loaded into unsorted PBMC replicate PCRs was around 300 ng DNA, 25,000 to 30,000 T cell genomes. The protocol was immunoSEQ multiplex PCR, while the TCRdb copy is restricted to in-frame clones and leaves out a portion. Counted here are roughly 500,000 clones, 76% occurring once; the ten biggest clones make up 13%. This entry is derived from a study of shared clonotypes between healthy human individuals. The study, taken as a whole, reports: There were few donors, and this limited the genetic and exposure-history diversity represented.

All donors were Caucasian adults living in Nashville, Tennessee. CDR1 MDHEN and CDR2 SYDVKM come from the germline V gene. This CDR3 contains 19 residues. Trimming took 5 bases from V and 8 from J, leaving 33 bases between them. This sequence originates from a woman in her thirties or forties in good health. Some clones in this sample may be carry-over from other donors' samples. V is TRBV28 and J is TRBJ1-1, with D possibly being TRBD1 (5 bases). Source material: PBMCs. The CDR3 DNA sequence: TGTGCCAGCAGTCTTCCCCGCGGGGGAAGTAGTCCTCTCAGCTCGGAAGCTTTCTTT. Its protein product is CASSLPRGGSSPLSSEAFF.